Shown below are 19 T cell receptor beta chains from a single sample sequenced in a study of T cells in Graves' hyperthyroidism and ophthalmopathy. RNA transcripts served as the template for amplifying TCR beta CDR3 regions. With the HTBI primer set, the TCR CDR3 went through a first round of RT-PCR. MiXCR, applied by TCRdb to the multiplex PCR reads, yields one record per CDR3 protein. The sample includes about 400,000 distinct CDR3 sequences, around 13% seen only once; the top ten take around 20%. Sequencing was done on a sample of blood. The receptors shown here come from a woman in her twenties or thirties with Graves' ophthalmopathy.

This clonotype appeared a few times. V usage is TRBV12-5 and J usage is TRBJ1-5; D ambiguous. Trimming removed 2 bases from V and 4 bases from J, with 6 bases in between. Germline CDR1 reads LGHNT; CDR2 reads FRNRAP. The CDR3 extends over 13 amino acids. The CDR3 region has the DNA TGTGCTAGTGGTTTGATCCCAAATCAGCCCCAGCATTTT. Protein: CASGLIPNQPQHF.

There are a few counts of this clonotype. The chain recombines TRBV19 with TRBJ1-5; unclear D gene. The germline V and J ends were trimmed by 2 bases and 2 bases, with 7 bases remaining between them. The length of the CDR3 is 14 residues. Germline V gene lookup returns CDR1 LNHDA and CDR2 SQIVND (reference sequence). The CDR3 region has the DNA TGTGCCAGTAGTATATCGTACGGCAATCAGCCCCAGCATTTT. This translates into CASSISYGNQPQHF.

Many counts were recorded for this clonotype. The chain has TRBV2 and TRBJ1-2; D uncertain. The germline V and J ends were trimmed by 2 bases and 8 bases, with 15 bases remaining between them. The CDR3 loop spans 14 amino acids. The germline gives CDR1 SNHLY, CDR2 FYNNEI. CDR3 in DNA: TGTGCCAGCAGTGAAAACGGGTTCCAGTTGGGCTACACCTTC. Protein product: CASSENGFQLGYTF.

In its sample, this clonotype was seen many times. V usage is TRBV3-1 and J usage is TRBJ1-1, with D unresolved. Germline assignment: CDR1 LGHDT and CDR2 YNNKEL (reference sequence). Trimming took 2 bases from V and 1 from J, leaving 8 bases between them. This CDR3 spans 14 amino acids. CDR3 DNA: TGTGCCAGCAGCCAACTGCCTGGGAACACTGAAGCTTTCTTT. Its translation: CASSQLPGNTEAFF.

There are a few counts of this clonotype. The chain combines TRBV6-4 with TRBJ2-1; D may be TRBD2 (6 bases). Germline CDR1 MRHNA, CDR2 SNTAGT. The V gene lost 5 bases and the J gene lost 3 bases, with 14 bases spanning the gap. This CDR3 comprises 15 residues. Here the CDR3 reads CASSYAGGDYNEQFF. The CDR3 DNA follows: TGTGCCAGCAGTTACGCGGGCGGGGACTACAATGAGCAGTTCTTC.

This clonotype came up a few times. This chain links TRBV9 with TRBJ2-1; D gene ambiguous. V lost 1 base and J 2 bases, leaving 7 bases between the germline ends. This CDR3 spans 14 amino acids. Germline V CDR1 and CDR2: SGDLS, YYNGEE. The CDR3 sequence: CASSVQDTYNEQFF. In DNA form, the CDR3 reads TGTGCCAGCAGCGTACAAGACACCTACAATGAGCAGTTCTTC.

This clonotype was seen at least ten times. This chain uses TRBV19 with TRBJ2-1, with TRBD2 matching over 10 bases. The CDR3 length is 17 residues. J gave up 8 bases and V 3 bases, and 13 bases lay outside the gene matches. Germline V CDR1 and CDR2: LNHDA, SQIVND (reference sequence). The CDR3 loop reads CASSIFDRAGGPYEQFF. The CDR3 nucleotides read TGTGCCAGTAGTATTTTTGATCGAGCGGGGGGGCCCTATGAGCAGTTCTTC.

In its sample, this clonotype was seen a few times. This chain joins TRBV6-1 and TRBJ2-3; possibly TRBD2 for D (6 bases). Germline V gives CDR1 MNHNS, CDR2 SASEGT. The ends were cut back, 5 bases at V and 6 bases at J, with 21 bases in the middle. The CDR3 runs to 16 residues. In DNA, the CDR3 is TGTGCCAGCAGTCGGCCCTCTGTGCGGGGAGCCGATACGCAGTATTTT. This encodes CASSRPSVRGADTQYF.

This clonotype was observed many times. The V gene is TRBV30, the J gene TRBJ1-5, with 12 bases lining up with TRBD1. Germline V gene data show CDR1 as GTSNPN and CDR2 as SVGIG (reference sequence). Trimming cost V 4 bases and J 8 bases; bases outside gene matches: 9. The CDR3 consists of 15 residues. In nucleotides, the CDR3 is TGTGCCTGGAACACCGGGACAGGGGGCGTTGAGCCCCAGCATTTT. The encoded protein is CAWNTGTGGVEPQHF.

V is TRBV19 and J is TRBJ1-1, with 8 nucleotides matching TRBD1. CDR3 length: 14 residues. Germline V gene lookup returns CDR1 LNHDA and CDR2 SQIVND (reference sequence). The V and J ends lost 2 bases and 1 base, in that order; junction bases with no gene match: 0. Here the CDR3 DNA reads TGTGCCAGTAGTATAACAGGGGGGAACACTGAAGCTTTCTTT. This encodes CASSITGGNTEAFF.

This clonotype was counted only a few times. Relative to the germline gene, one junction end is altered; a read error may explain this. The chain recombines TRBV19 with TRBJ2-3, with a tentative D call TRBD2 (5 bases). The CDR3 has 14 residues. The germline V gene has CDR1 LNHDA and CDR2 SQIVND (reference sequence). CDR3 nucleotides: TGTGCCAGTCGTACGGGGTTAGGCACAGCTACGCAGTATTTT. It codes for CASRTGLGTATQYF.

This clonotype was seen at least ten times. This CDR3 reads CASSPYSGAHYEQYF. The CDR3 DNA sequence: TGTGCCAGCAGCCCCTACTCGGGGGCCCACTACGAGCAGTACTTC. The rearrangement links TRBV5-5 to TRBJ2-7; D possibly matches TRBD1 or TRBD2 (6 bases each). CDR1 and CDR2 from the germline V gene are SGHKS and YYEKEE (reference sequence). CDR3 length: 15 amino acids. The V and J ends lost 4 bases and 3 bases respectively, with 17 bases between them.

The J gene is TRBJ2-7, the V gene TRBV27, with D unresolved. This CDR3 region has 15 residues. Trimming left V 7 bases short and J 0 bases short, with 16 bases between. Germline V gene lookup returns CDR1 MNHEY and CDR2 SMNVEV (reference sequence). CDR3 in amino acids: CASTRPQPSSYEQYF. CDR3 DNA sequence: TGTGCCAGCACCCGACCCCAACCCAGCTCCTACGAGCAGTACTTC.

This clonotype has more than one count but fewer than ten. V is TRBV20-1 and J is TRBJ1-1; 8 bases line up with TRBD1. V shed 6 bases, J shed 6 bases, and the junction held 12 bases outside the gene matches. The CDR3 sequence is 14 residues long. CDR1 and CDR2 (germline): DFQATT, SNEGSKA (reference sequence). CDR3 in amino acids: CSAITQGVSSEAFF. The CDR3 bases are TGCAGTGCCATCACACAGGGGGTATCGTCTGAAGCTTTCTTT.

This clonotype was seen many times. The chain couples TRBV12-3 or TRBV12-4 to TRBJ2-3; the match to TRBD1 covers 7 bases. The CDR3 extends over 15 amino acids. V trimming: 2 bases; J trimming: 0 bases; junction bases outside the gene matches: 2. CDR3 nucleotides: TGTGCCAGCAGTTTACCGGGACAGAGCACAGATACGCAGTATTTT. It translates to CASSLPGQSTDTQYF.

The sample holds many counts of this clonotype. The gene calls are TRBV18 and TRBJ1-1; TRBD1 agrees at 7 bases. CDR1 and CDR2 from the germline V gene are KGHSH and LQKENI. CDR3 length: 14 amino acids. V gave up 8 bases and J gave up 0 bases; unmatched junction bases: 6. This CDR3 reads CASRDSFMNTEAFF. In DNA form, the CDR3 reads TGTGCCAGCAGGGACAGTTTCATGAACACTGAAGCTTTCTTT. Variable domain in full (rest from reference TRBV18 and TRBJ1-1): NAGVMQNPRHLVRRRGQEARLRCSPMKGHSHVYWYRQLPEEGLKFMVYLQKENIIDESGMPKERFSAEFPKEGPSILRIQQVVRGDSAAYFCASRDSFMNTEAFFGQGTRLTVV.

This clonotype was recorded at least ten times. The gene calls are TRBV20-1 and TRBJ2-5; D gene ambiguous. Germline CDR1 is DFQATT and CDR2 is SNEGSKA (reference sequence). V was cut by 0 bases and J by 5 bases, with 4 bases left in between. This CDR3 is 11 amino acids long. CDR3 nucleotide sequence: TGCAGTGCTAGAGAAACGGAGACCCAGTACTTC. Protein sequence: CSARETETQYF.

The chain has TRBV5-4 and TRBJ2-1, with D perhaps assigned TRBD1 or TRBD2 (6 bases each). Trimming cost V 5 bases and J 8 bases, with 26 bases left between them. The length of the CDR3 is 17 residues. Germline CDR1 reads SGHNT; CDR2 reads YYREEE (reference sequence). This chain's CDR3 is CASSSRRIGGAADEQFF. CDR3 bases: TGTGCCAGCAGTTCACGAAGGATCGGGGGCGCGGCGGATGAGCAGTTCTTC.

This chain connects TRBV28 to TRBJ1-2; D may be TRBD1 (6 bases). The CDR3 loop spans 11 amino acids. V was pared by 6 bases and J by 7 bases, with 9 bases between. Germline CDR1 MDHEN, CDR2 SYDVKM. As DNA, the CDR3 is TGTGCCAGCAGCCTACAGGGTGGCTACACCTTC. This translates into CASSLQGGYTF.